This T cell receptor (beta chain) was sequenced for a study of OX40 agonist ivuxolimab in advanced cancers. Deletions cut 5 bases from V and 5 bases from J, with 10 bases between. This CDR3 has 13 amino acids. CDR1 is LNHDA and CDR2 is SQIVND in the germline V gene (reference sequence). Assay used: immunoSEQ multiplex PCR; TCRdb lists only in-frame clones, some missing. The top ten clones hold 0.6% to 0.8% of a sample with around 89,000 clones, more than 75% of them seen once. The chain links TRBV19 to TRBJ1-5; D is uncertain. This receptor was identified in an adult with an advanced solid tumor such as melanoma, head and neck, liver or kidney cancer. Sequenced material: CD4+ or CD8+ T cells sorted from blood, taken in a trial of the OX40 agonist ivuxolimab. The CDR3, as DNA: TGTGCCAGTAGTTCCTCCAGGTATCAGCCCCAGCATTTT. Translated, it gives CASSSSRYQPQHF.